The present TCR beta chain was sequenced within a study of T cell responses to AZD1222 COVID-19 vaccine. Study as a whole: Pooled together were second doses at about 4 or about 12 weeks.

Remarks on this clone: The antigen is undetermined.

The data were produced by immunoSEQ multiplex PCR, yet TCRdb's version contains in-frame clones alone and is incomplete. The sample records about 120,000 clones, around 90% being singletons. Study outcomes and limitations: Among spike-specific TCRs, nearly half reportedly target unmutated variant regions.

The origin of this receptor is an adult in good health. Here the sequenced sample was peripheral blood, taken on day 0 of AZD1222 vaccination.

CDR3 protein: CASSQIWRYTF. CDR3 nucleotide sequence: TGTGCCAGCAGTCAAATATGGAGGTACACCTTC. V is TRBV28 and J is TRBJ1-2; D is uncertain. Germline V gene lookup returns CDR1 MDHEN and CDR2 SYDVKM. The CDR3 loop spans 11 amino acids. V lost 5 bases, J lost 11 bases, and 12 bases lay in between.